This T cell receptor (beta chain) was sequenced for a study of T cell responses to AZD1222 COVID-19 vaccine. Some clones are missing from TCRdb's copy, which holds only in-frame ones; the method was immunoSEQ multiplex PCR. The profile shows 65,000 to 70,000 clones, roughly 80% of them singletons. V lost 3 bases to trimming and J lost 0 bases, with 10 bases between them. Germline assignment: CDR1 SGHDT and CDR2 YYEEEE. The CDR3 sequence is 15 residues long. This specimen consisted of peripheral blood, obtained 28 days after the second AZD1222 dose. V gene TRBV5-6 combines with J gene TRBJ1-3; D is possibly TRBD1 (5 bases). The source is an adult who received the AZD1222 COVID-19 vaccine. The CDR3 DNA follows: TGTGCCAGCAGCTCCCGGGACGCCTCTGGAAACACCATATATTTT. Translating gives CASSSRDASGNTIYF.